This is a list of T cell receptor beta chains from one sample in a study of siplizumab effects on memory and regulatory T cells. Sequenced by immunoSEQ multiplex PCR; TCRdb stores in-frame clones only, minus some. The sample records some 70,000 clones, around 90% being singletons. The sequencing input was Tregs sorted from blood. These receptors all stem from a human donor in good health. Both conserved end residues are part of each CDR3. D genes are given only for firm matches. Size values are once, few and many counts, or a class for expanded clones, and some rows have none.

j_call	clone_size	d_call	v_call	cdr3_nt	cdr3_aa
TRBJ1-2	NA	TRBD1	TRBV10-1	TGCGCCAGCAGTGAGTATCAGGACAGGCGATATGGCTACACCTTC	CASSEYQDRRYGYTF
TRBJ1-5	NA	NA	TRBV19	TGTGCCAGTAGTATAAGTGGGACTAGCAATCAGCCCCAGCATTTT	CASSISGTSNQPQHF
TRBJ2-7	NA	NA	TRBV18	TGTGCCAGCTCACCACCTTCAGGGACCTCCTACGAGCAGTACTTC	CASSPPSGTSYEQYF
TRBJ1-4	once	NA	TRBV7-9	TGTGCCAGCAGCCCCTCGCGGCAGGGGAAGGGTGAAAAACTGTTTTTT	CASSPSRQGKGEKLFF
TRBJ1-1	NA	TRBD1	TRBV5-1	TGCGCCAGCAGCTTGCGACAGGGGGGCCAGAACACTGAAGCTTTCTTT	CASSLRQGGQNTEAFF
TRBJ1-5	NA	NA	TRBV5-1	TGCGCCAGCAGCTTTTGGGGGGGGCAGCCCCAGCATTTT	CASSFWGGQPQHF
TRBJ2-7	NA	TRBD1	TRBV5-1	TGCGCCAGCAGCTTGGGGACAGGGCGCGAGCAGTACTTC	CASSLGTGREQYF
TRBJ2-1	NA	TRBD2	TRBV5-1	TGCGCCAGCAGCTCCTTAGCGGGGGTGAACAATGAGCAGTTCTTC	CASSSLAGVNNEQFF
TRBJ2-7	NA	NA	TRBV7-2	TGTGCCAGCAGCTTAACCTACGAGCAGTACTTC	CASSLTYEQYF
TRBJ2-1	NA	NA	TRBV30	TGTGCCTGGAGCCAAGCCCATGAGCAGTTCTTC	CAWSQAHEQFF
TRBJ2-7	NA	TRBD2	TRBV10-3	TGTGCCATCAGCCGAGCGGGAGATAACGAGCAGTACTTC	CAISRAGDNEQYF
TRBJ2-1	NA	NA	TRBV4-1	TGCGCCAGCAGCTCTAATGAGGGGAATGAGCAGTTCTTC	CASSSNEGNEQFF
TRBJ2-6	NA	NA	TRBV7-9	TGTGCCAGCAGCTTAGTTTACGGCAGCTCTGGGGCCAACGTCCTGACTTTC	CASSLVYGSSGANVLTF
TRBJ1-5	few	NA	TRBV6-6	TGTGCCAGCAGTCCACGGGGGCGCGGAAGCAATCAGCCCCAGCATTTT	CASSPRGRGSNQPQHF
TRBJ1-2	NA	NA	TRBV7-2	TGTGCCAGCAGCTTAAACAGGGTCTTTGGCTACACCTTC	CASSLNRVFGYTF
TRBJ1-2	NA	NA	TRBV28	TGTGCCAGCAGTTTCATAAACTATGGCTACACCTTC	CASSFINYGYTF
TRBJ2-5	NA	NA	TRBV5-1	TGCGCCAGCAGCACGGAAGAGACCCAGTACTTC	CASSTEETQYF